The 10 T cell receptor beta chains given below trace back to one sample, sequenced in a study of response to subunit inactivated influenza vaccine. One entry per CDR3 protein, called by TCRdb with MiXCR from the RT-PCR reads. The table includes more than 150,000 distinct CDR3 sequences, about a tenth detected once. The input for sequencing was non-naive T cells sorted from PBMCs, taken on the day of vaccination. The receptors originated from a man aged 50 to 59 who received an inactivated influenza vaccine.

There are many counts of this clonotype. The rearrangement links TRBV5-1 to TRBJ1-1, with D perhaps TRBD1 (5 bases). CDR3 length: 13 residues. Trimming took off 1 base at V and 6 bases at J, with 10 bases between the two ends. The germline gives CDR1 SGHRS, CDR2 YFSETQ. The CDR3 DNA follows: TGCGCCAGCAGCTTGACGACAGCCCCTGAAGCTTTCTTT. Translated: CASSLTTAPEAFF.

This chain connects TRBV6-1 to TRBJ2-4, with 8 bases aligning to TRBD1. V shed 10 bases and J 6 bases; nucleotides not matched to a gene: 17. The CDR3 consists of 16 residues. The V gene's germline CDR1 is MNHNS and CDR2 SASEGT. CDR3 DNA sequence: TGTGCCAAAATGTACGCGACCGGGACAGGCTTAAACATTCAGTACTTC. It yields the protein CAKMYATGTGLNIQYF.

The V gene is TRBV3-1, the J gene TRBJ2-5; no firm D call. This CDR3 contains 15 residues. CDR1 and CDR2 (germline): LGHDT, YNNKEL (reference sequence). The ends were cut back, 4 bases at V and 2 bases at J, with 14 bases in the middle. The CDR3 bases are TGTGCCAGCAGCCCGGACCCGCTGGGACAAGAGACCCAGTACTTC. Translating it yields CASSPDPLGQETQYF.

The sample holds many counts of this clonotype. As DNA, the CDR3 is TGTGCCAGCTCCAGGGACAGGCCCTCCTACGAGCAGTACTTC. It translates to CASSRDRPSYEQYF. The chain links TRBV12-3 or TRBV12-4 to TRBJ2-7; 8 nucleotides match TRBD1. V dropped 8 bases and J dropped 0; count of bases not matched to a gene: 6. The CDR3 runs to 14 residues.

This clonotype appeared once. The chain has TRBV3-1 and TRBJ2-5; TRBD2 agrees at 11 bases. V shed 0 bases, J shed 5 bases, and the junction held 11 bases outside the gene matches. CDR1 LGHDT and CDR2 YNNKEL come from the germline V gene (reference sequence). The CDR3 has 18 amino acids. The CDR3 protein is CASSQDRPSGRPRETQYF. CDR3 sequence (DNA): TGTGCCAGCAGCCAAGATAGGCCTAGCGGGAGGCCCCGGGAGACCCAGTACTTC.

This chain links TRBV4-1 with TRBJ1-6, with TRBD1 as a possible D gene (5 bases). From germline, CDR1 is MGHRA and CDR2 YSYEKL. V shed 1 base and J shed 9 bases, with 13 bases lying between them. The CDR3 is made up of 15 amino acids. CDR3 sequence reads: CASSQAGFGGSPLHF. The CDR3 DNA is TGCGCCAGCAGCCAAGCGGGGTTTGGGGGTTCACCCCTCCACTTT.

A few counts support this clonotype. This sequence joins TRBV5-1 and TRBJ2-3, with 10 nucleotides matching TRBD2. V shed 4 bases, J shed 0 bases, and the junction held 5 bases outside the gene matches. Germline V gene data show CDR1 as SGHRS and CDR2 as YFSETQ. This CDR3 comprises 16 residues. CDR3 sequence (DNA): TGCGCCAGCAGCCGTAGCGGGAGGTTAAGCACAGATACGCAGTATTTT. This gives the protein CASSRSGRLSTDTQYF.

The CDR3 DNA reads as TGTGCCAGCAGCCAAGAGCGGCGGGGGGGGGCAGATACGCAGTATTTT. It specifies CASSQERRGGADTQYF. J is TRBJ2-3 and V is TRBV4-2; 9 bases fit TRBD2. The germline CDR1 and CDR2 sequences are LGHNA and YNFKEQ. The CDR3 sequence is 16 residues long. J gave up 4 bases and V 0 bases, and 5 bases lay outside the gene matches.

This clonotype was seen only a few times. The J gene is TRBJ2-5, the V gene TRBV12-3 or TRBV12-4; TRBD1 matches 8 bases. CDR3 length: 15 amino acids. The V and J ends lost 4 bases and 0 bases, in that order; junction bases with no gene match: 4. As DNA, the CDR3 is TGTGCCAGCAGTTCGGACAGGGACTACCAAGAGACCCAGTACTTC. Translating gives CASSSDRDYQETQYF.

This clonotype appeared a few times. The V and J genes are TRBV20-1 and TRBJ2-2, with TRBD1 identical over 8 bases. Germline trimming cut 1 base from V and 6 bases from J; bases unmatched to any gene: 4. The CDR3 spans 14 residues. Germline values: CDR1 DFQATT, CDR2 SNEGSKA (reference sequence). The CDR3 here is CSARAQGAAGELFF. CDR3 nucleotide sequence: TGCAGTGCTAGAGCCCAGGGGGCTGCCGGGGAGCTGTTTTTT.